This T cell receptor beta chain was documented in a study of PD-1 blockade in mismatch repair-deficient tumors (dated by TCRdb to between 2016 and 2019). In the study overall: Between September 2013 and September 2016, roughly 78 consecutive patients with 12 mismatch repair-deficient cancer types, all previously treated and progressing, were enrolled in the trial. Deep sequencing of TCR CDR3 regions was used to track tumor-associated T cell clones in peripheral blood of patients responding to PD-1 blockade. Overall study outcomes, separate from this receptor: Tumor-resident clones, often undetectable in blood before treatment, expanded rapidly after pembrolizumab and then contracted, generally before radiologic responses.

On this clone itself: There is no known antigen for this receptor. Base qualities are not provided; no much larger clone lies one nucleotide away.

Library prep was done by the immunoSEQ multiplex PCR assay. In its TCRdb copy, this immuneACCESS table keeps in-frame sequences only and misses some clones. Where compared with another copy, unresolved V genes explain less than half of these, and the others have no known cause. This sample comprises tens of thousands of clones, around 73% of them detected only once. Of the sample, 3% to 3.5% is held by the ten largest clones. The germline V gene (reference sequence) gives CDR1 as MNHEY and CDR2 as SMNVEV. Counted from cysteine to phenylalanine, this CDR3 has 15 amino acids. The retained sequence is limited to the CDR3, 45 bases, with the frame set at the first base. Between the V and J ends, shortened by 5 bases and 0 bases respectively, the junction contains 13 bases. Mismatch repair deficiency was established in every enrolled patient by polymerase chain reaction or immunohistochemistry. TCR sequencing was performed for a few patients who responded to pembrolizumab therapy. The phase II trial prospectively tested pembrolizumab PD-1 blockade in advanced mismatch repair-deficient cancers regardless of tissue of origin. Serial peripheral blood T cell samples were collected before and at multiple times after starting PD-1 blockade. Blood sampling time points were reported as weeks after the first dose of pembrolizumab.

This material consisted of peripheral blood, taken 4 weeks after starting pembrolizumab. The sequence came from an adult with mismatch repair-deficient cancer. The chain is assembled from TRBV27 and TRBJ1-1; there is no confident call for the D gene. The CDR3: CASSLQAGVNTEAFF. The nucleotides are TGTGCCAGCAGTCTCCAGGCAGGAGTGAACACTGAAGCTTTCTTT.